This T cell receptor beta chain was recorded in a study of T-cell reconstitution after alpha-beta-depleted transplantation in children. Library preparation (for TCRbeta) was performed with unique molecular identifiers. TCRdb re-analysed the PCR reads in MiXCR, keeping a single row per CDR3 protein. The profile shows roughly 82,000 distinct CDR3 sequences, over 12% of them singletons. After removal of 5 bases from V and 3 bases from J, the junction contained 6 bases not matched to a gene. The CDR3 extends over 15 amino acids. The TCR was taken from a male patient under 10 years old who had a stem cell transplant for acute lymphoblastic leukemia, so the T cells may come from the graft donor. V and J are TRBV12-3 or TRBV12-4 and TRBJ2-7; 11 bases are shared with TRBD1. The sample consisted of PBMCs, mostly from graft donor cells, taken 180 days after TCRalphabeta/CD19-depleted stem cell transplant. CDR3 nucleotide sequence: TGTGCCAGCAGTGACAGGACAGGGGGCTACTACGAGCAGTACTTC. Its translation: CASSDRTGGYYEQYF.